These 23 T cell receptor beta chains were sequenced from one sample in a study of shared clonotypes between healthy human individuals. Assay: immunoSEQ multiplex PCR; the TCRdb copy retains only in-frame clones and omits some. Altogether over 300,000 clones are present, roughly 87% being singletons, with the ten largest covering about 16%. Sequences were obtained from memory CD8+ T cells sorted from blood. Described subset: CD45RO+ cells pooled with CCR7-negative TemRA cells. These receptor sequences come from a young man in good health.

V and J are TRBV10-2 and TRBJ2-7, with D tentatively TRBD1 or TRBD2 (5 bases each). The CDR3 loop spans 14 amino acids. Germline values: CDR1 WSHSY, CDR2 SAAADI. V dropped 8 bases and J dropped 6 bases, with 20 bases sitting between them. This chain's CDR3 is CASGGIQGEGEQYF. The CDR3 DNA reads as TGCGCCAGCGGTGGGATCCAGGGAGAGGGCGAGCAGTACTTC.

This clone came up a few times. In nucleotides, the CDR3 is TGTGCCAGCAGCCAAGATTGGCAGGGGGCATATGGCTACACCTTC. It specifies CASSQDWQGAYGYTF. V gene TRBV14 combines with J gene TRBJ1-2, with TRBD1 matching over 8 bases. The CDR3 consists of 15 residues. V gave up 0 bases and J gave up 5 bases; unmatched junction bases: 5. From germline, CDR1 is SGHDN and CDR2 FVKESK.

As regards this clone: Different DNA sequences within this sample yield the same CDR3. This chain links TRBV6-5 with TRBJ1-1, with D possibly TRBD1 on 6 matching bases. The CDR3 runs 15 residues. Between the trimmed V and J ends, which lost 0 bases and 0 bases, there was a span of 8 bases. The V gene's germline CDR1 is MNHEY and CDR2 SVGAGI. DNA for the CDR3: TGTGCCAGCAGTTACTCGGGGACATTGAACACTGAAGCTTTCTTT. It translates to CASSYSGTLNTEAFF.

The V call is TRBV7-9, the J call TRBJ2-1; either TRBD1 or TRBD2 may fit D (5 bases each). V dropped 8 bases and J dropped 2 bases, with 13 bases sitting between them. The germline gives CDR1 SEHNR, CDR2 FQNEAQ (reference sequence). The CDR3 runs 14 residues. CDR3: CASGRDLTYNEQFF. The CDR3 coding sequence is TGTGCCAGCGGCCGGGACCTCACCTACAATGAGCAGTTCTTC. The variable domain in full, with the rest retrieved from reference TRBV7-9 and TRBJ2-1, is DTGVSQNPRHKITKRGQNVTFRCDPISEHNRLYWYRQTLGQGPEFLTYFQNEAQLEKSRLLSDRFSAERPKGSFSTLEIQRTEQGDSAMYLCASGRDLTYNEQFFGPGTRLTVL.

CDR3 amino acids: CASSLEGTMNTEAFF. The CDR3 nucleotides are TGTGCCAGCAGCTTAGAGGGAACCATGAACACTGAAGCTTTCTTT. The rearrangement joins TRBV7-8 to TRBJ1-1; D not certain. Trimming shortened V by 1 base and J by 0 bases, and 9 bases separated the two germline ends. Germline assignment: CDR1 SGHVS and CDR2 FQNEAQ. The CDR3 length is 15 residues.

This chain uses TRBV6-1 with TRBJ2-5, with D possibly being TRBD1 (5 bases). Between the trimmed V and J ends, which lost 8 bases and 4 bases, there was a span of 11 bases. This CDR3 comprises 12 residues. Germline CDR1 is MNHNS and CDR2 is SASEGT. The CDR3 region has the DNA TGTGCCAGCGGGGCGTCATTAGAGACCCAGTACTTC. It yields the protein CASGASLETQYF.

As DNA, the CDR3 is TGCGCCAGCAGCGATACAGGGGGGTATGGCTACACCTTC. It encodes CASSDTGGYGYTF. The genes are TRBV4-1 and TRBJ1-2; 8 nucleotides agree with TRBD1. The CDR3 is 13 amino acids. Germline CDR1 is MGHRA and CDR2 is YSYEKL. The trim removed 5 bases at V and 5 bases at J, leaving 4 bases unmatched.

The chain has TRBV6-5 and TRBJ1-5; D unresolved. This CDR3 spans 15 amino acids. Trimming removed 2 bases at V and 7 bases at J, with 15 bases between. CDR1 is MNHEY and CDR2 is SVGAGI in the germline V gene. In nucleotides, the CDR3 is TGTGCCAGCAGTTACGCAGAAGACGGGGTACAGCCCCAGCATTTT. As protein: CASSYAEDGVQPQHF.

There are many counts of this clone. V gene TRBV7-9 combines with J gene TRBJ1-4; TRBD1 is a possible D gene (6 bases). This CDR3 contains 15 residues. The V gene lost 1 base and the J gene lost 3 bases, with 9 bases spanning the gap. Germline V gene sequence: CDR1 SEHNR, CDR2 FQNEAQ (reference sequence). This CDR3 reads CASSLGEGANEKLFF. CDR3 nucleotides: TGTGCCAGCAGCTTAGGAGAGGGGGCTAATGAAAAACTGTTTTTT.

The rearrangement joins TRBV13 to TRBJ2-3; a weak D match, TRBD2 (5 bases). There are 13 residues in the CDR3. The V end was cut by 5 bases, the J end by 3 bases, with 9 bases between. Per germline, CDR1 PRHDT and CDR2 FYEKMQ (reference sequence). The CDR3 protein is CASSRAETDTQYF. CDR3 nucleotides: TGTGCCAGCAGCCGAGCGGAAACAGATACGCAGTATTTT.

This clone was observed a handful of times. The rearrangement uses TRBV27 and TRBJ2-1, with TRBD2 matching over 9 bases. Looked up from germline, CDR1 is MNHEY and CDR2 is SMNVEV (reference sequence). J gave up 4 bases and V 4 bases, and 5 bases lay outside the gene matches. The CDR3 has 15 amino acids. CDR3 sequence: CASSWTSGGYNEQFF. The CDR3 nucleotides read TGTGCCAGCAGTTGGACCAGCGGGGGGTACAATGAGCAGTTCTTC.

The chain is built from TRBV28 and TRBJ2-1; the D gene is possibly TRBD2 (5 bases). V lost 5 bases and J 8 bases, leaving 16 bases between the germline ends. Germline lookup yields CDR1 MDHEN and CDR2 SYDVKM. CDR3 length: 14 residues. CDR3: CASSPRIGSHEQFF. The CDR3 nucleotides are TGTGCCAGCAGTCCGAGGATAGGGAGCCATGAGCAGTTCTTC.

The genes are TRBV5-1 and TRBJ2-7, with unresolved D. Germline lookup yields CDR1 SGHRS and CDR2 YFSETQ. The CDR3 contains 12 residues. Trimming stripped 2 bases from V and 5 bases from J, with 8 bases between. The CDR3 DNA follows: TGCGCCAGCAGCTTAGGCGTCAACGAGCAGTACTTC. It yields the protein CASSLGVNEQYF.

This clone has only a few counts. J is TRBJ2-7 and V is TRBV6-1; 8 bases agree with TRBD1. The CDR3 is 13 residues long. Per germline, CDR1 MNHNS and CDR2 SASEGT. J lost 5 bases, V lost 6 bases, and 6 bases had no gene match. CDR3 in amino acids: CASRPQGANEQYF. DNA of the CDR3: TGTGCCAGCAGGCCCCAGGGGGCCAACGAGCAGTACTTC.

This clone was observed at least ten times. The rearrangement joins TRBV6-4 to TRBJ1-4; tentatively, D is TRBD1 (6 bases). Germline V lookup: CDR1 MRHNA, CDR2 SNTAGT. The CDR3 has 20 residues. Trimming removed 4 bases from V and 2 bases from J, with 26 bases in between. CDR3 nucleotides: TGTGCCAGCAGTGTGAAGGACTCCACAGGGTTTGTTTGGACTAATGAAAAACTGTTTTTT. Translated, it gives CASSVKDSTGFVWTNEKLFF.

This chain uses TRBV6-5 with TRBJ1-4; 8 bases are shared with TRBD1. The V gene's germline CDR1 is MNHEY and CDR2 SVGAGI. The CDR3 totals 16 residues. J lost 5 bases, V lost 2 bases, and 7 bases had no gene match. This CDR3 is CASSYTRTGLNEKLFF. CDR3 nucleotides: TGTGCCAGCAGTTACACCCGGACAGGGCTGAATGAAAAACTGTTTTTT.

The chain carries TRBV4-1 and TRBJ2-5, with a tentative D call TRBD1 (6 bases). The V gene lost 4 bases and the J gene lost 5 bases, with 23 bases spanning the gap. The germline CDR1 and CDR2 sequences are MGHRA and YSYEKL. This CDR3 is 17 amino acids long. CDR3 DNA sequence: TGCGCCAGCAGCCTTCGAGAAGACCAGGGGCTTAGGGAGACCCAGTACTTC. Translated, it gives CASSLREDQGLRETQYF.

The chain employs TRBV28 and TRBJ2-7; the match to TRBD1 covers 11 bases. The V and J ends lost 6 bases and 5 bases, in that order; junction bases with no gene match: 21. Per germline, CDR1 MDHEN and CDR2 SYDVKM. The CDR3 extends over 19 amino acids. The CDR3 loop is CASRPPPGVGDRGVDEQYF. The CDR3 bases are TGTGCCAGCAGACCCCCGCCTGGCGTCGGGGACAGGGGGGTGGACGAGCAGTACTTC.

The chain is built from TRBV4-1 and TRBJ2-7; tentative D call: TRBD1 (6 bases). The CDR3 loop spans 13 amino acids. V was clipped by 3 bases and J by 2 bases, with 8 bases between them. CDR1 MGHRA and CDR2 YSYEKL come from the germline V gene. The CDR3, as DNA: TGCGCCAGCAGCCATGCAGGGGCCTACGAGCAGTACTTC. It yields the protein CASSHAGAYEQYF.

The chain links TRBV4-1 to TRBJ2-5; D call uncertain. The V end was cut by 0 bases, the J end by 1 base, with 12 bases between. CDR1 is MGHRA, CDR2 YSYEKL, per germline. The CDR3 runs to 16 residues. The CDR3 spells CASSQDLQATQETQYF. The CDR3 DNA follows: TGCGCCAGCAGCCAAGATCTCCAGGCGACCCAAGAGACCCAGTACTTC.

The rearrangement uses TRBV5-6 and TRBJ2-1; either TRBD1 or TRBD2 may fit D (5 bases each). The CDR3 totals 15 residues. V gave up 4 bases and J gave up 6 bases, with 17 bases separating them. Germline CDR1 reads SGHDT; CDR2 reads YYEEEE. The CDR3 reads CASSHDSGSFNEQFF. CDR3 in DNA: TGTGCCAGCAGCCACGACAGCGGCTCTTTCAATGAGCAGTTCTTC.

The chain links TRBV4-1 to TRBJ1-2; D gene uncertain. CDR3 length equals 17 residues. V dropped 1 base and J dropped 2 bases, with 17 bases sitting between them. Germline CDR1 MGHRA, CDR2 YSYEKL. The CDR3 region is CASSQVPGVSLNYGYTF. As DNA, the CDR3 is TGCGCCAGCAGCCAAGTCCCCGGAGTTTCCCTAAACTATGGCTACACCTTC.

The J gene is TRBJ2-1, the V gene TRBV6-6, with unresolved D. Germline V lookup: CDR1 MNHNY, CDR2 SVGAGI (reference sequence). Trimming took off 6 bases at V and 3 bases at J, with 18 bases between the two ends. The CDR3 has 16 amino acids. The CDR3 DNA reads TGTGCCAGCAGCACGTCCCCTCTAAGGGACTACAATGAGCAGTTCTTC. It yields the protein CASSTSPLRDYNEQFF.